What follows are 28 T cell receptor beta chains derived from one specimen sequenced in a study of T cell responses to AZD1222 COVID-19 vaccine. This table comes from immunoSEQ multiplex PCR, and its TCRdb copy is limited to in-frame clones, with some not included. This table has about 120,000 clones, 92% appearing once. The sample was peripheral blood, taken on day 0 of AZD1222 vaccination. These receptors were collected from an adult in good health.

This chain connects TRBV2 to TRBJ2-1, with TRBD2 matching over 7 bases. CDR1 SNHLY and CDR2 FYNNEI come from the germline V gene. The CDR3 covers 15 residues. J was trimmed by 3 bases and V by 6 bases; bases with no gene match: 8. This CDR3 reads CASRARTGGYNEQFF. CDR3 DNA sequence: TGTGCCAGCAGGGCGCGGACGGGGGGCTACAATGAGCAGTTCTTC.

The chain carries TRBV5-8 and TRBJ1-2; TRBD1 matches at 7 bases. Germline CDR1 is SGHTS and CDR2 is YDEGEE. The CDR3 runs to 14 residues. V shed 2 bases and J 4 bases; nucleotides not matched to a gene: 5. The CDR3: CASSLQTGPYGYTF. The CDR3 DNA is TGTGCCAGCAGCTTACAGACAGGGCCCTATGGCTACACCTTC.

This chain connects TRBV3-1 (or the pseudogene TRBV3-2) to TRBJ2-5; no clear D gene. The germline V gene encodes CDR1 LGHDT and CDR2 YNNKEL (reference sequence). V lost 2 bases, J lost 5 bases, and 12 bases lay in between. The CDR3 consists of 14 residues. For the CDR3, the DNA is TGTGCCAGCAGCCAATCGTTCGTAGGGGAGACCCAGTACTTC. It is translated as CASSQSFVGETQYF.

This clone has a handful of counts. This CDR3 is CASSPTTLWNIQYF. The CDR3 nucleotides read TGTGCCAGCAGTCCTACCACCCTTTGGAACATTCAGTACTTC. The chain joins TRBV2 to TRBJ2-4, with no clear D. Germline CDR1 is SNHLY and CDR2 is FYNNEI. V was clipped by 5 bases and J by 7 bases, with 15 bases between them. This CDR3 has 14 residues.

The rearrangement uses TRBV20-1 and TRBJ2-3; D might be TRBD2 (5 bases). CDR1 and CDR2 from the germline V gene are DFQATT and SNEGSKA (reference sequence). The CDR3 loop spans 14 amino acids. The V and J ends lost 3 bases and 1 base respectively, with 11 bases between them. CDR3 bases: TGCAGTGCTAGTACAATGGGAGGCACAGATACGCAGTATTTT. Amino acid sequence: CSASTMGGTDTQYF.

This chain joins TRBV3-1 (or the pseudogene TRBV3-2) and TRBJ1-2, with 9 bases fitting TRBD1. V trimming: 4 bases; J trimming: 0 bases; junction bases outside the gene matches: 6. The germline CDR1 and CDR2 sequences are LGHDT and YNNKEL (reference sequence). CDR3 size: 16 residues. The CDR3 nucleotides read TGTGCCAGCAGCCTACAGGGGGCGCGGACTAACTATGGCTACACCTTC. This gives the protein CASSLQGARTNYGYTF.

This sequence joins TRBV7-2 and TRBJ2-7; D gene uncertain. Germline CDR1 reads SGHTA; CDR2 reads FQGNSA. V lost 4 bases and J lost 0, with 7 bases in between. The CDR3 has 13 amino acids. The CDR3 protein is CASSSRSSYEQYF. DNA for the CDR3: TGTGCCAGCAGCTCGAGGAGCTCCTACGAGCAGTACTTC. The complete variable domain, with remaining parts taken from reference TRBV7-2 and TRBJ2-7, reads GAGVSQSPSNKVTEKGKDVELRCDPISGHTALYWYRQSLGQGLEFLIYFQGNSAPDKSGLPSDRFSAERTGGSVSTLTIQRTQQEDSAVYLCASSSRSSYEQYFGPGTRLTVT.

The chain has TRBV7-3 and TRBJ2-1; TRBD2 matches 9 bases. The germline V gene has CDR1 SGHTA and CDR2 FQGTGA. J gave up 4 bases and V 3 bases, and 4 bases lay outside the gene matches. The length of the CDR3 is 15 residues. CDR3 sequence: CASSFRAGGYNEQFF. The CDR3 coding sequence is TGTGCCAGCAGCTTTCGAGCGGGAGGATACAATGAGCAGTTCTTC.

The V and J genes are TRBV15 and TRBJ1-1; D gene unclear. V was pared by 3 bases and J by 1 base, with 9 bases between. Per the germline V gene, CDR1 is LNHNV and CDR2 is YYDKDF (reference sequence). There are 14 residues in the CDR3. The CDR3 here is CATSSRSENTEAFF. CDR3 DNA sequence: TGTGCCACCAGCAGTAGATCCGAGAACACTGAAGCTTTCTTT.

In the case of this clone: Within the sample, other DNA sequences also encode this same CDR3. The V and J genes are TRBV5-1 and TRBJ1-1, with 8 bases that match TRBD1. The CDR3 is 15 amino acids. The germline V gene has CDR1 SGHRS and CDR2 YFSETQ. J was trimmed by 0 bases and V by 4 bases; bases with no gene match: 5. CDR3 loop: CASSITTGVNTEAFF. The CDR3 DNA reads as TGCGCCAGCAGCATTACGACAGGGGTGAACACTGAAGCTTTCTTT.

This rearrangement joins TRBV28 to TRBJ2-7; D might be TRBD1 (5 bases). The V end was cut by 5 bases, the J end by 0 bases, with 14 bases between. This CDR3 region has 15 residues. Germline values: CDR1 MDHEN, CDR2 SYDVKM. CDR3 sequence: CASSTRQRPSYEQYF. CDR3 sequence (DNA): TGTGCCAGCAGTACCAGACAGAGACCCTCCTACGAGCAGTACTTC. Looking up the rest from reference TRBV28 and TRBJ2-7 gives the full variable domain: DVKVTQSSRYLVKRTGEKVFLECVQDMDHENMFWYRQDPGLGLRLIYFSYDVKMKEKGDIPEGYSVSREKKERFSLILESASTNQTSMYLCASSTRQRPSYEQYFGPGTRLTVT.

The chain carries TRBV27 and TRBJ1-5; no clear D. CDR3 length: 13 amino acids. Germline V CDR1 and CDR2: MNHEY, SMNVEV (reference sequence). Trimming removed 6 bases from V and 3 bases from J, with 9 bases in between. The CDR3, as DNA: TGTGCCAGCAGCGGCACCTTCAATCAGCCCCAGCATTTT. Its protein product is CASSGTFNQPQHF.

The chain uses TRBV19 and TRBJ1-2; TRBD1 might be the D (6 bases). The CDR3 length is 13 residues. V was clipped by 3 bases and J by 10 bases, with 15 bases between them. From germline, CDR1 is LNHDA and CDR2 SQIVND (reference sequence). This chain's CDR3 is CASSMIPGADYTF. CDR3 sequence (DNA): TGTGCCAGTAGTATGATTCCAGGGGCTGACTACACCTTC.

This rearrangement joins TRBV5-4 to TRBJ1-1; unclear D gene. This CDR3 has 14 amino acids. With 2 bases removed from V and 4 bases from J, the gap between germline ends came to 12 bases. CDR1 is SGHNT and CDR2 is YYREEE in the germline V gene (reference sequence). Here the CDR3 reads CASSFQQSSTEAFF. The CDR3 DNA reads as TGTGCCAGCAGCTTTCAACAGAGTAGCACTGAAGCTTTCTTT.

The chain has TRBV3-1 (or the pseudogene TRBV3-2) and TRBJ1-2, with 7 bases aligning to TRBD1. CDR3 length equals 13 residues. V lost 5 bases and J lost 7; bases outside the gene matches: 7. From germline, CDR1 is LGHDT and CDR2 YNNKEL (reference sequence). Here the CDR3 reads CASSENRQGGYTF. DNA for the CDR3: TGTGCCAGCAGCGAAAACCGACAGGGTGGCTACACCTTC.

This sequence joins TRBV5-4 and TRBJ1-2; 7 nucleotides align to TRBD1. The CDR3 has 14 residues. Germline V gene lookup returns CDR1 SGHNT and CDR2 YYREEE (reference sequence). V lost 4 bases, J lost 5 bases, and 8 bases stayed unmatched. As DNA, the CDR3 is TGTGCCAGCAGCCTGCCCAGGGGGGAGTATGGCTACACCTTC. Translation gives CASSLPRGEYGYTF.

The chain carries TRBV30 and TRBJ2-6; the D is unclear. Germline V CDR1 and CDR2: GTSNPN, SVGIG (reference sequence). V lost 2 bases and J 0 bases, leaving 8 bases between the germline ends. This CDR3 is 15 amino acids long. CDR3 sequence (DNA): TGTGCCTGGAGTCGTGCCTTCTCTGGGGCCAACGTCCTGACTTTC. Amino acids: CAWSRAFSGANVLTF.

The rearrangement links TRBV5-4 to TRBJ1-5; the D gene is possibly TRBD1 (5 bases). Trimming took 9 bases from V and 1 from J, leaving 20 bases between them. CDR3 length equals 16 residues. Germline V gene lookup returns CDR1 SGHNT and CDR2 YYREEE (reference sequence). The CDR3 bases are TGTGCCACCTCTCAGGGTGGCGTCCCCAGCAATCAGCCCCAGCATTTT. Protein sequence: CATSQGGVPSNQPQHF.

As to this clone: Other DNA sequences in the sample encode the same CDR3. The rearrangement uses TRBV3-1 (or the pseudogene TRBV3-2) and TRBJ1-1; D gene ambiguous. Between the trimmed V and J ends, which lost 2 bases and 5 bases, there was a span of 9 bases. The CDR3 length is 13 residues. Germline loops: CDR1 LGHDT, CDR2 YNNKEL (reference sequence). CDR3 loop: CASSQLRGTEAFF. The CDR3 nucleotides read TGTGCCAGCAGCCAACTACGGGGAACTGAAGCTTTCTTT.

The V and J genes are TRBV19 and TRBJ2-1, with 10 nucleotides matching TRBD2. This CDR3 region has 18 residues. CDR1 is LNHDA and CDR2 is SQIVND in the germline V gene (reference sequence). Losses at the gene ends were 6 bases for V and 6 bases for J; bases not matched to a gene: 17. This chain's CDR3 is CASSRGGLAGVNSNEQFF. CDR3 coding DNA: TGTGCCAGTAGCCGGGGGGGGCTAGCGGGAGTTAATAGCAATGAGCAGTTCTTC.

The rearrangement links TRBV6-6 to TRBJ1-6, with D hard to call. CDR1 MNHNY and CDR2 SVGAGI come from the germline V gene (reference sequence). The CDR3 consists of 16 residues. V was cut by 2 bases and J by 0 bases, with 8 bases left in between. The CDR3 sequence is CASSYTASSYNSPLHF. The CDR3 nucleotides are TGTGCCAGCAGTTACACCGCGAGCTCCTATAATTCACCCCTCCACTTT.

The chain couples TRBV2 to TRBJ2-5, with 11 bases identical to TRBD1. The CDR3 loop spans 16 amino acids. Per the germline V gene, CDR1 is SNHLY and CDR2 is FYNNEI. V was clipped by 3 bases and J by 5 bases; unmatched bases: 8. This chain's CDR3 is CASSDVRTGGGETQYF. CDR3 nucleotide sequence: TGTGCCAGCAGTGACGTTCGGACAGGGGGCGGGGAGACCCAGTACTTC.

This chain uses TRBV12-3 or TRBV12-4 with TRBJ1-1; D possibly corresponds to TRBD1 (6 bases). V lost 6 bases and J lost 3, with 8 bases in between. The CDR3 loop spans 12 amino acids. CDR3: CASRPGDTEAFF. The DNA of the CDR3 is TGTGCCAGCAGACCAGGGGACACTGAAGCTTTCTTT.

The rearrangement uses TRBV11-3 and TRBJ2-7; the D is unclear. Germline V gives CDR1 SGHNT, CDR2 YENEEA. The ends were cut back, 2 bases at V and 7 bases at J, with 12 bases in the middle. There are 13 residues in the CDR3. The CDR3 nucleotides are TGTGCCAGCAGCTTATATGTCGGCCTGGAGCAGTACTTC. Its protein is CASSLYVGLEQYF.

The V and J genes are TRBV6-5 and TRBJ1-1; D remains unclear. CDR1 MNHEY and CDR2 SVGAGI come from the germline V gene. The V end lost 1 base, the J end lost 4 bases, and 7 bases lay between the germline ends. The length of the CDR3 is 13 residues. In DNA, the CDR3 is TGTGCCAGCAGTTACTTGGGGAGCACTGAAGCTTTCTTT. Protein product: CASSYLGSTEAFF.

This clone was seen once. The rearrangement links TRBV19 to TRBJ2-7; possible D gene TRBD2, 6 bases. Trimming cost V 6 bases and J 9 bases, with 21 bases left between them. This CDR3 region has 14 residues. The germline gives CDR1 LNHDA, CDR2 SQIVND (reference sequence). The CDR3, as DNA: TGTGCCAGTAGCCCCATCGGGAGTAATCCAAGGCAGTACTTC. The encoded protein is CASSPIGSNPRQYF.

In DNA form, the CDR3 reads TGTGCCAGCACCTCCCCGACAGGGGGTTTCTACGAGCAGTACTTC. Amino acids: CASTSPTGGFYEQYF. The gene calls are TRBV28 and TRBJ2-7; 9 positions match TRBD1. Germline assignment: CDR1 MDHEN and CDR2 SYDVKM. This CDR3 is built from 15 residues. The ends lost 7 bases at V and 3 bases at J; junction bases unmatched: 10.

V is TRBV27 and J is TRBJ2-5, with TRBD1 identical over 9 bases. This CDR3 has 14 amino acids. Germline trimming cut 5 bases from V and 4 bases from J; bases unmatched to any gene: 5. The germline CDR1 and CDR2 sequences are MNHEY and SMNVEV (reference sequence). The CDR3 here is CASSQQGAGETQYF. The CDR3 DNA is TGTGCCAGCAGTCAACAGGGGGCGGGAGAGACCCAGTACTTC.